Shown below are 5 T cell receptor beta chains from a single sample sequenced in a study of CD8 T cells in ankylosing spondylitis (dated by TCRdb to the late 2010s). Library generation was performed with 5' RACE. The sequencer was an Illumina HiSeq 2500. TCRdb cleaned the public reads at Q25 with fastp, built clones with MiXCR and kept in-frame beta chains. Entries that share a CDR3 protein sequence are merged under the most common genes and DNA. The sample data list 150,000 to 200,000 distinct CDR3 sequences, and around a sixth of these were observed just once. The ten largest clones add up to 4.3% of the sample. Specimen: blood, either unsorted or a sorted T cell fraction (not recorded which). These TCRs come from a male donor aged 5 to 29 with ankylosing spondylitis or in good health (not recorded which). Donor details come from another sample of the same person, matched by shared clones.

This clonotype occurred many times. The chain employs TRBV27 and TRBJ2-2, with 10 positions matching TRBD1. Germline assignment: CDR1 MNHEY and CDR2 SMNVEV (reference sequence). This CDR3 is built from 16 residues. Trimming removed 8 bases from V and 3 bases from J; junction bases left unmatched: 9. The CDR3 bases are TGTGCCAGCCGGGACAGGGGCGCCCTCTACACCGGGGAGCTGTTTTTT. This translates into CASRDRGALYTGELFF.

This clonotype appeared many times. This rearrangement joins TRBV28 to TRBJ1-5, with a possible D match to TRBD1 (5 bases). The CDR3 runs 20 residues. CDR1 and CDR2 from the germline V gene are MDHEN and SYDVKM. V lost 2 bases to trimming and J lost 0 bases, with 23 bases between them. The DNA of the CDR3 is TGTGCCAGCAGTTTACCACGTACCGGGACGACAATTTATAGCAATCAGCCCCAGCATTTT. This encodes CASSLPRTGTTIYSNQPQHF.

This rearrangement joins TRBV6-5 to TRBJ2-1; D not resolved. V gave up 3 bases and J gave up 2 bases, with 11 bases separating them. Germline CDR1 is MNHEY and CDR2 is SVGAGI. The CDR3 length is 15 residues. CDR3 loop: CASSYRGNPYNEQFF. DNA of the CDR3: TGTGCCAGCAGTTATCGTGGGAACCCCTACAATGAGCAGTTCTTC.

This clonotype was recorded at least ten times. This chain joins TRBV5-1 and TRBJ1-5, with a tentative D call TRBD1 (6 bases). The CDR3 covers 13 residues. The ends were cut back, 4 bases at V and 6 bases at J, with 11 bases in the middle. CDR1 is SGHRS, CDR2 YFSETQ, per germline. The CDR3: CASSLGTSQPQHF. The CDR3 DNA reads as TGCGCCAGCAGCCTCGGGACATCTCAGCCCCAGCATTTT. The variable domain in full, completed from reference TRBV5-1 and TRBJ1-5, reads KAGVTQTPRYLIKTRGQQVTLSCSPISGHRSVSWYQQTPGQGLQFLFEYFSETQRNKGNFPGRFSGRQFSNSRSEMNVSTLELGDSALYLCASSLGTSQPQHFGDGTRLSIL.

This clonotype appeared many times. The CDR3 region is CASRLTGGAGTEAFF. As DNA, the CDR3 is TGTGCCAGCAGGTTGACAGGGGGCGCGGGCACTGAAGCTTTCTTT. The chain links TRBV7-2 to TRBJ1-1; TRBD1 matches at 10 bases. The junction had 8 bases not matched to a gene; V was cut back by 6 bases and J by 4 bases. Germline lookup yields CDR1 SGHTA and CDR2 FQGNSA. This CDR3 is built from 15 residues.